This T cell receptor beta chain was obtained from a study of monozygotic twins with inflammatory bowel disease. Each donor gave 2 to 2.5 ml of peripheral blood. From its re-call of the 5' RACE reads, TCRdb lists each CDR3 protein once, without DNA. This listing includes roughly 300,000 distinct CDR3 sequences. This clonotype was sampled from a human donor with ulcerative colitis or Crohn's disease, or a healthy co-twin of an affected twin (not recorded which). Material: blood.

The CDR3 sequence is CSARAGGTYEQYF. V and J are TRBV20-1 and TRBJ2-7; the TCRdb D gene call, TRBD1, has no DNA to confirm it. Germline V gives CDR1 DFQATT, CDR2 SNEGSKA (reference sequence). The CDR3 sequence is 13 residues long.